Listed below are T cell receptor beta chains from one sample, sequenced in a study of T cells after yellow fever vaccination. From the 5' RACE reads, TCRdb called clonotypes with MiXCR, one entry per CDR3 protein. The table lists about 370,000 distinct CDR3 sequences, 11% of them singletons. Sequencing was performed on PBMCs, taken on the day of the first yellow fever vaccination. Every receptor here comes from a man in his late teens or twenties who received the YFV17D yellow fever vaccine. CDR3s include the opening cysteine and the closing phenylalanine or tryptophan. The D gene is left open where the match is weak. Clone size is stated in some rows and not others, as once, few, many or a class when expanded.

clone size,D gene,V gene,J gene,CDR3 DNA,CDR3 protein
-,-,TRBV6-2/TRBV6-3,TRBJ1-1,TGTGCCAGCACTCGCCTGAACACTGAAGCTTTCTTT,CASTRLNTEAFF
-,TRBD1,TRBV19,TRBJ1-1,TGTGCCAGTAGTATGGGCACCCGGACAGGGAAGCGGAACACTGAAGCTTTCTTT,CASSMGTRTGKRNTEAFF
many,-,TRBV2,TRBJ1-5,TGTGCCAGCAGCGGACCACAGGGTCCTCAGCCCCAGCATTTT,CASSGPQGPQPQHF
-,-,TRBV5-1,TRBJ1-1,TGCGCCAGCAGCTTGTTAGAGGGAAACACTGAAGCTTTCTTT,CASSLLEGNTEAFF
-,-,TRBV7-9,TRBJ1-1,TGTGCCAGCAGCTTAGTGTTGGCCCCCATGAACACTGAAGCTTTCTTT,CASSLVLAPMNTEAFF
-,-,TRBV29-1,TRBJ2-1,TGCAGCGTTGTTAGCAGCTCCTACAATGAGCAGTTCTTC,CSVVSSSYNEQFF
-,-,TRBV11-2,TRBJ2-3,TGTGCCAGCAGCTACCTCAACAGTCTTACGCAGTATTTT,CASSYLNSLTQYF
few,-,TRBV7-6,TRBJ1-1,TGTGCCAGCAGCTCGGGGCTGTACACTGAAGCTTTCTTT,CASSSGLYTEAFF
few,-,TRBV6-5,TRBJ2-1,TGTGCCAGCAGCAAACTCGAGGGGGGGTCCTTAAACAATGAGCAGTTCTTC,CASSKLEGGSLNNEQFF
few,-,TRBV5-1,TRBJ1-3,TGCGCCAGCAGCTTCGACAGGGGAAACACCATATATTTT,CASSFDRGNTIYF
few,-,TRBV3-1,TRBJ2-7,TGTGCCAGCTGGATAAATAGCCGGGAGCAGTACTTC,CASWINSREQYF
-,TRBD1,TRBV9,TRBJ2-7,TGTGCCAGCAGCGTGGGCCTCGAACAGGGGGCATCCTACGAGCAGTACTTC,CASSVGLEQGASYEQYF
-,-,TRBV20-1,TRBJ1-2,TGCAGTGCTAGAGATATCAGGGACTATGGCTACACCTTC,CSARDIRDYGYTF
few,-,TRBV25-1,TRBJ2-7,TGTGCCAGCAGTGGGGACCGGGGAGTATACGAGCAGTACTTC,CASSGDRGVYEQYF
-,TRBD2,TRBV9,TRBJ2-3,TGTGCCAGCAGCGTAATTGCGGGGGGGCCATGGGGAGATACGCAGTATTTT,CASSVIAGGPWGDTQYF
-,TRBD1,TRBV5-1,TRBJ2-2,TGCGCCAGCAGCCCTGGGACAGGGACAGGGGAGCTGTTTTTT,CASSPGTGTGELFF
few,TRBD1,TRBV11-1,TRBJ1-4,TGTGCCAGCAGCTTCCGGGACAGGGGTGGTGAAAAACTGTTTTTT,CASSFRDRGGEKLFF
-,-,TRBV5-4,TRBJ2-2,TGTGCCAGCAGCCCCCAGAGGTCGAACACCGGGGAGCTGTTTTTT,CASSPQRSNTGELFF
few,TRBD1,TRBV3-1,TRBJ1-1,TGTGCCAGCAGCCGTCGGGGGACAGGGGCTGAAGCTTTCTTT,CASSRRGTGAEAFF
many,-,TRBV5-1,TRBJ2-1,TGCGCCAGCAGCTTCCAGGGGAGTTCCCCCTACCAAAAGTTCTTC,CASSFQGSSPYQKFF
-,-,TRBV6-2/TRBV6-3,TRBJ2-7,TGTGCGTCCCGAGGAGGGCCTAACTCCTACGAGCAGTACTTC,CASRGGPNSYEQYF
few,-,TRBV5-1,TRBJ1-6,TGCGCCAGCAGCTTCGCAGGGGATTACGGTTCACCCCTCCACTTT,CASSFAGDYGSPLHF
few,-,TRBV5-6,TRBJ2-1,TGTGCCAGCAGCGGGGGGCACAATGAGCAGTTCTTC,CASSGGHNEQFF
-,-,TRBV5-4,TRBJ2-6,TGTGCCAGCAGGAGGGTCGGGGCCAACGTCCTGACTTTC,CASRRVGANVLTF
-,-,TRBV5-1,TRBJ2-1,TGCGCCAGCAGCTTGGTAGCAGGGGGGACTGAGCAGTTCTTC,CASSLVAGGTEQFF
-,-,TRBV5-6,TRBJ2-3,TGTGCCAGCAGCTTGGATTCTTTACCCGAAACAGATACGCAGTATTTT,CASSLDSLPETDTQYF
-,TRBD2,TRBV5-1,TRBJ2-3,TGCGCCAGCAGCTTGGAACCGGGACTAGCGACGCCTACGCAGTATTTT,CASSLEPGLATPTQYF
-,-,TRBV5-1,TRBJ1-5,TGCGCCAGCCAACAGGGCAATCAGCCCCAGCATTTT,CASQQGNQPQHF
many,-,TRBV12-3/TRBV12-4,TRBJ2-2,TGTGCCAGCAGTTTAACCAGGGCCGGGGAGCTGTTTTTT,CASSLTRAGELFF
-,-,TRBV3-1,TRBJ2-5,TGTGCCAGCAGCCCCCACTGGGGGGGGCTAGGAGAGACCCAGTACTTC,CASSPHWGGLGETQYF
-,-,TRBV20-1,TRBJ1-1,TGCAGTGCTAAAGGGACTGAAGCTTTCTTT,CSAKGTEAFF
few,TRBD1,TRBV12-3/TRBV12-4,TRBJ1-6,TGTGCCAGCAGTCGGACAGGGATCAGACTTAATAATTCACCCCTCCACTTT,CASSRTGIRLNNSPLHF
few,-,TRBV30,TRBJ2-7,TGTGCCTGGAGGACAGGCCCGGGCGAGCAGTACTTC,CAWRTGPGEQYF
-,-,TRBV6-5,TRBJ1-5,TGTGCCAGCAGTTACTCGTGGCAGGGTGATCAGCCCCAGCATTTT,CASSYSWQGDQPQHF
few,TRBD1,TRBV6-5,TRBJ1-1,TGTGCCAGCAGTTACCAGGGGGCGATAGGAGCTTTCTTT,CASSYQGAIGAFF
few,-,TRBV3-1,TRBJ1-4,TGTGCCACCTCCATCGCCGCAGTGGCTAATGAAAAACTGTTTTTT,CATSIAAVANEKLFF
-,TRBD2,TRBV7-6,TRBJ2-2,TGTGCCGGTAGCGGGGGGAGATCCGGGGAGCTGTTTTTT,CAGSGGRSGELFF